This is a list of T cell receptor beta chains from one sample in a study of T cell responses to AZD1222 COVID-19 vaccine. The repertoire was sequenced with immunoSEQ multiplex PCR; TCRdb's copy has only in-frame clones and lacks some. The sample has about 110,000 clones; approximately 84% are singletons. Material: peripheral blood, obtained on day 0 of AZD1222 vaccination. The receptors here all came from an adult in good health. The conserved cysteine and the conserved F or W are not part of the CDR3 here. The order of the fields is CDR3 length, J gene, V gene, CDR3 protein.

len: 11; j_gene: TRBJ2-3; v_gene: TRBV9; CDR3aa: ASSVQGPDTQY
len: 12; j_gene: TRBJ1-2; v_gene: TRBV19; CDR3aa: ASSPAGINYGYT
len: 13; j_gene: TRBJ2-2; v_gene: TRBV5-1; CDR3aa: ASSPWEGLGGELF
len: 13; j_gene: TRBJ1-3; v_gene: TRBV30; CDR3aa: AWSVRGLSGNTIY
len: 13; j_gene: TRBJ2-7; v_gene: TRBV5-4; CDR3aa: ASSPKGGRGYEQY
len: 12; j_gene: TRBJ1-1; v_gene: TRBV3-1/TRBV3-2; CDR3aa: ASSPLARGTEAF
len: 14; j_gene: TRBJ1-6; v_gene: TRBV6-1; CDR3aa: ASSENLRPYNSPLH
len: 11; j_gene: TRBJ1-5; v_gene: TRBV28; CDR3aa: ASIPEGAQPQH
len: 13; j_gene: TRBJ1-2; v_gene: TRBV5-5; CDR3aa: ASSLGTGSALGYT
len: 12; j_gene: TRBJ2-7; v_gene: TRBV27; CDR3aa: ASSSGGGSYEQY
len: 13; j_gene: TRBJ2-7; v_gene: TRBV7-2; CDR3aa: ASSLWRGQGREQY